Listed below are T cell receptor beta chains from one sample, sequenced in a study of OX40 agonist ivuxolimab in advanced cancers. The method was immunoSEQ multiplex PCR; TCRdb's version includes in-frame clones alone and lacks a portion of them. The data show 90,000 to 100,000 clones, about 91% seen once. Sequenced here: CD4+ or CD8+ T cells sorted from blood, sampled in a trial of the OX40 agonist ivuxolimab. These receptors all come from an adult with an advanced solid tumor such as melanoma, head and neck, liver or kidney cancer. Both conserved end residues are part of each CDR3. Fields, in order: J gene, D gene, clone size, V gene, CDR3 length, CDR3 DNA, CDR3 protein. D genes are given only for firm matches. Expanded clones get a size class; other rows say once, few or many, or leave the size out.

TRBJ1-3 | NA | NA | TRBV6-5 | 16 | TGTGCCAGCAGTTTCGGGTTAGGGAGCTCTGGAAACACCATATATTTT | CASSFGLGSSGNTIYF
TRBJ1-5 | NA | NA | TRBV4-2 | 13 | TGTGCCAGCAGCCAACAGGAAAATCAGCCCCAGCATTTT | CASSQQENQPQHF
TRBJ2-1 | TRBD2 | NA | TRBV11-2 | 15 | TGTGCCAGCCGCGTGTTAGCGGGAGGCCACAATGAGCAGTTCTTC | CASRVLAGGHNEQFF
TRBJ2-7 | NA | NA | TRBV5-8 | 15 | TGTGCCAGCAGCGGGAGGGGGAGATGGACGCACGAGCAGTACTTC | CASSGRGRWTHEQYF
TRBJ1-6 | TRBD1 | NA | TRBV7-6 | 14 | TGTGCCAGCAGCTCCGGGACAGGGACCTCACCCCTCCACTTT | CASSSGTGTSPLHF
TRBJ2-5 | NA | NA | TRBV18 | 13 | TGTGCCAGCTCACGCGGACAGCAAGAGACCCAGTACTTC | CASSRGQQETQYF
TRBJ2-5 | NA | NA | TRBV7-9 | 12 | TGTGCCAGCACCCTAAACAGGGAGACCCAGTACTTC | CASTLNRETQYF
TRBJ1-3 | NA | NA | TRBV11-3 | 16 | TGTGCCAGCAGCTTCAGCCCGGGGAGCTCTGGAAACACCATATATTTT | CASSFSPGSSGNTIYF
TRBJ2-2 | TRBD2 | NA | TRBV30 | 20 | TGTGCCTGGAGTCCATCCGGATTGTTAGCGGGAGGAAGGAACACCGGGGAGCTGTTTTTT | CAWSPSGLLAGGRNTGELFF
TRBJ2-7 | NA | NA | TRBV11-2 | 11 | TGTGCCAGCAGCTCTTACCTGGAGCAGTACTTC | CASSSYLEQYF
TRBJ2-1 | NA | once | TRBV19 | 14 | TGTGCCAGTAGTCCGGGACTCTCCCGTAATGAGCAGTTCTTC | CASSPGLSRNEQFF
TRBJ2-7 | NA | NA | TRBV6-1 | 14 | TGTGCCAGCAGTGAACGGGGTCCCCCCTACGAGCAGTACTTC | CASSERGPPYEQYF
TRBJ2-2 | TRBD2 | NA | TRBV7-2 | 15 | TGTGCCAGCAGACAGACTAGCGGGAGCACCGGGGAGCTGTTTTTT | CASRQTSGSTGELFF
TRBJ2-2 | NA | NA | TRBV7-2 | 14 | TGTGCCAGCAGCTTATCAGGGGCGACCGGGGAGCTGTTTTTT | CASSLSGATGELFF